A selection of T cell receptor beta chains follows, all from one sample in a study of CD8+ T cells in alopecia areata. Measured with immunoSEQ multiplex PCR; TCRdb has only the in-frame clones, and not every one. The sample has about 200,000 clones, around three fifths seen once. Sequenced here: CD4+ T cells sorted from blood, sampled at week 4, from a patient treated with tofacitinib. The receptor source for this set is a human donor with alopecia areata. The CDR3 runs from the conserved cysteine through the conserved F or W. A D gene is named only where the DNA matches it firmly. Some rows mark clone size as missing; the rest say once, few, many or name a class of expanded clone.

j_call: TRBJ1-1
v_call: TRBV30
clone_size: NA
d_call: NA
cdr3_aa: CASQGRNTEAFF
cdr3_nt: TGTGCCTCCCAAGGGCGGAACACTGAAGCTTTCTTT

j_call: TRBJ2-7
v_call: TRBV7-3
clone_size: NA
d_call: NA
cdr3_aa: CASSLGKSYEQYF
cdr3_nt: TGTGCCAGCAGCTTGGGAAAGTCCTACGAGCAGTACTTC

j_call: TRBJ1-1
v_call: TRBV7-9
clone_size: many
d_call: TRBD1
cdr3_aa: CASSPLTGKSTEAFF
cdr3_nt: TGTGCCAGCAGCCCGTTGACAGGGAAGAGCACTGAAGCTTTCTTT

j_call: TRBJ2-1
v_call: TRBV29-1
clone_size: NA
d_call: NA
cdr3_aa: CSVEEGRRYNEQFF
cdr3_nt: TGCAGCGTTGAGGAGGGGAGACGCTACAATGAGCAGTTCTTC

j_call: TRBJ1-2
v_call: TRBV7-2
clone_size: once
d_call: TRBD1
cdr3_aa: CASSFGTANYGYTF
cdr3_nt: TGTGCCAGCAGCTTTGGGACAGCCAACTATGGCTACACCTTC

j_call: TRBJ1-1
v_call: TRBV4-1
clone_size: NA
d_call: NA
cdr3_aa: CASSPEGRRVNTEAFF
cdr3_nt: TGCGCCAGCAGCCCAGAGGGCAGGAGGGTCAACACTGAAGCTTTCTTT

j_call: TRBJ2-7
v_call: TRBV10-2
clone_size: many
d_call: TRBD2
cdr3_aa: CASKVAGSYEQYF
cdr3_nt: TGCGCCAGCAAGGTAGCGGGGTCGTACGAGCAGTACTTC

j_call: TRBJ2-1
v_call: TRBV9
clone_size: NA
d_call: NA
cdr3_aa: CASSDRDSLYNEQFF
cdr3_nt: TGTGCCAGCAGCGACCGGGACTCCCTCTACAATGAGCAGTTCTTC

j_call: TRBJ2-1
v_call: TRBV9
clone_size: many
d_call: TRBD2
cdr3_aa: CASSLVAGALAQFF
cdr3_nt: TGTGCCAGCAGCCTGGTAGCGGGGGCCCTCGCGCAGTTCTTC

j_call: TRBJ2-3
v_call: TRBV9
clone_size: NA
d_call: TRBD2
cdr3_aa: CASSVGAGGTSTDTQYF
cdr3_nt: TGTGCCAGCAGCGTCGGTGCGGGGGGAACTAGCACAGATACGCAGTATTTT

j_call: TRBJ2-5
v_call: TRBV10-3
clone_size: NA
d_call: TRBD2
cdr3_aa: CAISLAGQETQYF
cdr3_nt: TGTGCCATCAGTTTAGCGGGGCAAGAGACCCAGTACTTC

j_call: TRBJ1-6
v_call: TRBV18
clone_size: once
d_call: TRBD1
cdr3_aa: CASKQGGASLINSPLHF
cdr3_nt: TGTGCCAGCAAACAGGGGGGCGCGTCTCTCATCAATTCACCCCTCCACTTT

j_call: TRBJ1-5
v_call: TRBV27
clone_size: NA
d_call: TRBD1
cdr3_aa: CASSPGQARGSNQPQHF
cdr3_nt: TGTGCCAGCAGTCCAGGACAGGCCAGAGGTAGCAATCAGCCCCAGCATTTT

j_call: TRBJ1-2
v_call: TRBV19
clone_size: few
d_call: NA
cdr3_aa: CASRIDPVTQGYTF
cdr3_nt: TGTGCCAGTAGGATCGACCCTGTAACGCAGGGCTACACCTTC

j_call: TRBJ2-7
v_call: TRBV29-1
clone_size: NA
d_call: NA
cdr3_aa: CSVVTRLTYEQYF
cdr3_nt: TGCAGCGTTGTGACCAGACTGACCTACGAGCAGTACTTC

j_call: TRBJ1-1
v_call: TRBV30
clone_size: NA
d_call: TRBD1
cdr3_aa: CAWDRGNTEAFF
cdr3_nt: TGTGCCTGGGACAGGGGGAACACTGAAGCTTTCTTT

j_call: TRBJ2-2
v_call: TRBV7-2
clone_size: once
d_call: NA
cdr3_aa: CASSLDPTGELFF
cdr3_nt: TGTGCCAGCAGCTTAGACCCCACCGGGGAGCTGTTTTTT

j_call: TRBJ1-2
v_call: TRBV5-6
clone_size: NA
d_call: NA
cdr3_aa: CASSQTPSGYTF
cdr3_nt: TGTGCCAGCAGCCAGACACCCTCAGGCTACACCTTC

j_call: TRBJ2-3
v_call: TRBV4-3
clone_size: NA
d_call: NA
cdr3_aa: CASSQEASRGPEGTQYF
cdr3_nt: TGCGCCAGCAGCCAGGAGGCCAGCAGGGGTCCCGAGGGTACGCAGTATTTT

j_call: TRBJ1-1
v_call: TRBV29-1
clone_size: NA
d_call: NA
cdr3_aa: CSVEGYLNTEAFF
cdr3_nt: TGCAGCGTTGAGGGTTACTTGAACACTGAAGCTTTCTTT

j_call: TRBJ2-2
v_call: TRBV28
clone_size: NA
d_call: NA
cdr3_aa: CASGSAGINTGELFF
cdr3_nt: TGTGCCAGCGGAAGCGCGGGGATAAACACCGGGGAGCTGTTTTTT

j_call: TRBJ2-7
v_call: TRBV19
clone_size: NA
d_call: TRBD2
cdr3_aa: CASSNTGLAGVSSYEQYF
cdr3_nt: TGTGCCAGTAGCAACACTGGACTAGCGGGGGTCAGCTCCTACGAGCAGTACTTC

j_call: TRBJ2-3
v_call: TRBV5-1
clone_size: NA
d_call: TRBD2
cdr3_aa: CATQPSGGDTQYF
cdr3_nt: TGCGCCACGCAGCCAAGCGGGGGAGATACGCAGTATTTT